A selection of T cell receptor beta chains follows, all from one sample in a study of T cell repertoires in cytomegalovirus infection. TCRdb re-derived calls from the reads in MiXCR, one entry per CDR3 protein. Of 250,000 or so distinct CDR3 sequences listed, roughly 9% were seen once; the top ten hold approximately 15%. Sequencing was performed on PBMCs. Receptor source: a human donor in good health (CMV status not recorded). Some clones in this sample may be carry-over from other donors' samples. CDR3s include the opening cysteine and the closing phenylalanine or tryptophan. Fields, in order: V gene, J gene, clone size, CDR3 length, D gene, CDR3 protein, CDR3 DNA. The D gene is left open where the match is weak. Clone size is not always given. Where it is, it says once, few, many or a class for expanded clones.

V: TRBV6-2/TRBV6-3; J: TRBJ1-1; size: many; length: 15; D: TRBD1; CDR3: CASSYTGVRNTEAFF; DNA: TGTGCCAGCAGTTACACAGGGGTAAGAAACACTGAAGCTTTCTTT
V: TRBV15; J: TRBJ1-1; size: .; length: 16; D: TRBD1; CDR3: CATSRVSGTGGTEAFF; DNA: TGTGCCACCAGCAGAGTGAGTGGGACAGGTGGAACTGAAGCTTTCTTT
V: TRBV7-2; J: TRBJ1-1; size: many; length: 14; D: .; CDR3: CASSLGRLNTEAFF; DNA: TGTGCCAGCAGCTTAGGACGGTTGAACACTGAAGCTTTCTTT
V: TRBV7-2; J: TRBJ2-2; size: many; length: 13; D: TRBD1; CDR3: CASRTTGAGELFF; DNA: TGTGCCAGCAGGACTACAGGGGCCGGGGAGCTGTTTTTT
V: TRBV19; J: TRBJ1-2; size: .; length: 13; D: .; CDR3: CASWTPPNYGYTF; DNA: TGTGCCAGCTGGACACCGCCTAACTATGGCTACACCTTC
V: TRBV24-1; J: TRBJ2-1; size: many; length: 17; D: TRBD2; CDR3: CATSDAPSGGRYNEQFF; DNA: TGTGCCACCAGTGATGCCCCTAGCGGGGGGCGATACAATGAGCAGTTCTTC
V: TRBV7-2; J: TRBJ2-7; size: many; length: 13; D: TRBD2; CDR3: CASSSRGSYEQYF; DNA: TGTGCCAGCAGCTCGCGGGGGAGTTACGAGCAGTACTTC
V: TRBV28; J: TRBJ2-1; size: few; length: 15; D: .; CDR3: CASNAGGSSYNEQFF; DNA: TGTGCCAGCAACGCTGGGGGGAGCTCCTACAATGAGCAGTTCTTC
V: TRBV7-3; J: TRBJ1-1; size: many; length: 15; D: .; CDR3: CASSLMYGGEPEAFF; DNA: TGTGCCAGCAGCTTAATGTACGGGGGCGAGCCTGAAGCTTTCTTT
V: TRBV4-3; J: TRBJ2-1; size: .; length: 16; D: .; CDR3: CASSQEPKDRYNEQFF; DNA: TGCGCCAGCAGCCAAGAGCCCAAAGACCGTTACAATGAGCAGTTCTTC
V: TRBV7-2; J: TRBJ1-5; size: many; length: 17; D: .; CDR3: CASSFGSGSLGNQPQHF; DNA: TGTGCCAGCAGCTTTGGTTCAGGGTCCCTAGGCAATCAGCCCCAGCATTTT
V: TRBV12-3/TRBV12-4; J: TRBJ2-7; size: .; length: 15; D: .; CDR3: CASSYRAGLFYEQYF; DNA: TGTGCCAGCAGTTACCGGGCAGGACTCTTCTACGAGCAGTACTTC
V: TRBV20-1; J: TRBJ2-7; size: many; length: 15; D: TRBD1; CDR3: CSASQARGRDYEQYF; DNA: TGCAGTGCTAGTCAAGCCAGGGGGCGCGATTACGAGCAGTACTTC
V: TRBV11-2; J: TRBJ1-1; size: many; length: 13; D: .; CDR3: CASSLGGLGEAFF; DNA: TGTGCCAGCAGCTTAGGGGGACTGGGGGAAGCTTTCTTT
V: TRBV18; J: TRBJ1-1; size: many; length: 13; D: .; CDR3: CASSPTRNTEAFF; DNA: TGTGCCAGCTCACCAACGCGGAACACTGAAGCTTTCTTT
V: TRBV20-1; J: TRBJ1-4; size: .; length: 13; D: .; CDR3: CSAPGLAEEKLFF; DNA: TGCAGTGCACCGGGGCTCGCGGAGGAAAAACTGTTTTTT
V: TRBV7-2; J: TRBJ2-5; size: many; length: 16; D: .; CDR3: CASSTSGGLYQETQYF; DNA: TGTGCCAGCAGCACGTCGGGCGGACTGTACCAAGAGACCCAGTACTTC
V: TRBV9; J: TRBJ2-7; size: many; length: 14; D: .; CDR3: CASSKGGSTYEQYF; DNA: TGTGCCAGCAGCAAGGGGGGGTCTACCTACGAGCAGTACTTC
V: TRBV5-4; J: TRBJ2-1; size: many; length: 14; D: .; CDR3: CASSLAGGQNEQFF; DNA: TGTGCCAGCAGCTTGGCCGGCGGGCAAAATGAGCAGTTCTTC
V: TRBV27; J: TRBJ1-1; size: many; length: 17; D: .; CDR3: CASSLSRFSGMNTEAFF; DNA: TGTGCCAGCAGTTTATCGCGGTTTAGTGGTATGAACACTGAAGCTTTCTTT
V: TRBV6-4; J: TRBJ1-1; size: many; length: 13; D: .; CDR3: CANSGEEDTEAFF; DNA: TGTGCCAACTCAGGGGAAGAGGACACTGAAGCTTTCTTT
V: TRBV25-1; J: TRBJ2-2; size: few; length: 15; D: TRBD1; CDR3: CASGGTGVATGELFF; DNA: TGTGCCAGCGGAGGGACAGGGGTAGCCACCGGGGAGCTGTTTTTT
V: TRBV18; J: TRBJ1-5; size: .; length: 14; D: .; CDR3: CASSPNGGAQPQHF; DNA: TGTGCCAGCTCACCAAATGGGGGGGCACAGCCCCAGCATTTT
V: TRBV7-8; J: TRBJ2-2; size: many; length: 14; D: .; CDR3: CASSFRDNTGELFF; DNA: TGTGCCAGCAGCTTCCGGGACAACACCGGGGAGCTGTTTTTT
V: TRBV5-6; J: TRBJ1-6; size: .; length: 14; D: .; CDR3: CASSRDILGSPLHF; DNA: TGTGCCAGCAGCCGTGACATCTTAGGATCACCCCTCCACTTT
V: TRBV20-1; J: TRBJ2-3; size: .; length: 16; D: .; CDR3: CSADGLRGAVTDTQYF; DNA: TGCAGTGCTGATGGGTTGCGGGGAGCGGTCACAGATACGCAGTATTTT
V: TRBV12-3/TRBV12-4; J: TRBJ1-1; size: many; length: 13; D: .; CDR3: CASSPGQNTEAFF; DNA: TGTGCCAGCAGTCCAGGACAGAACACTGAAGCTTTCTTT
V: TRBV19; J: TRBJ1-5; size: few; length: 15; D: TRBD1; CDR3: CASSDRTGGVQPQHF; DNA: TGTGCCAGTAGTGACCGGACAGGGGGTGTTCAGCCCCAGCATTTT
V: TRBV28; J: TRBJ2-7; size: many; length: 16; D: TRBD2; CDR3: CASSSAGTSGSYEQYF; DNA: TGTGCCAGCAGTTCCGCCGGGACTAGCGGGAGCTACGAGCAGTACTTC
V: TRBV19; J: TRBJ1-2; size: many; length: 13; D: .; CDR3: CASSIRGNYGYTF; DNA: TGTGCCAGTAGTATTCGGGGGAACTATGGCTACACCTTC
V: TRBV30; J: TRBJ2-1; size: .; length: 15; D: .; CDR3: CASSRATGLRNEQFF; DNA: TGTGCCTCTAGTAGAGCAACAGGGCTTCGGAATGAGCAGTTCTTC
V: TRBV7-2; J: TRBJ1-2; size: many; length: 14; D: TRBD1; CDR3: CASSWDRSNYGYTF; DNA: TGTGCCAGCAGCTGGGACAGATCTAACTATGGCTACACCTTC
V: TRBV10-3; J: TRBJ2-2; size: many; length: 15; D: .; CDR3: CAINGPGQGPGELFF; DNA: TGTGCCATCAACGGCCCTGGTCAGGGACCCGGGGAGCTGTTTTTT
V: TRBV2; J: TRBJ1-2; size: .; length: 15; D: TRBD1; CDR3: CASRYGTAPNYGYTF; DNA: TGTGCCAGCAGGTACGGGACAGCGCCCAACTATGGCTACACCTTC
V: TRBV7-6; J: TRBJ2-7; size: few; length: 17; D: TRBD2; CDR3: CASSPRQGLAPTSGQYF; DNA: TGTGCCAGCAGCCCGCGCCAGGGACTAGCGCCAACGAGCGGGCAGTACTTC
V: TRBV7-2; J: TRBJ2-7; size: many; length: 14; D: .; CDR3: CASSPAPRTYEQYF; DNA: TGTGCCAGCAGCCCAGCCCCGCGAACCTACGAGCAGTACTTC
V: TRBV28; J: TRBJ2-7; size: many; length: 15; D: .; CDR3: CASSSPPQGSYEQYF; DNA: TGTGCCAGCAGTTCCCCCCCTCAGGGCTCCTACGAGCAGTACTTC
V: TRBV20-1; J: TRBJ1-1; size: .; length: 16; D: .; CDR3: CSARDPLRDRNTEAFF; DNA: TGCAGTGCTAGAGATCCTCTGCGGGATCGGAACACTGAAGCTTTCTTT
V: TRBV5-1; J: TRBJ2-7; size: .; length: 15; D: .; CDR3: CASSQGRLGSNERYF; DNA: TGCGCCAGCAGCCAAGGGAGACTAGGCTCGAACGAGCGGTACTTC
V: TRBV7-2; J: TRBJ1-3; size: many; length: 16; D: .; CDR3: CASSLAPVGGGNTIYF; DNA: TGTGCCAGCAGCTTAGCTCCCGTGGGAGGTGGAAACACCATATATTTT
V: TRBV6-1; J: TRBJ2-2; size: few; length: 15; D: TRBD2; CDR3: CASRSGTTNTGELFF; DNA: TGTGCCAGCAGATCAGGGACTACGAACACCGGGGAGCTGTTTTTT
V: TRBV6-2/TRBV6-3; J: TRBJ2-1; size: .; length: 18; D: TRBD2; CDR3: CASSYSPLLAELTHEQFF; DNA: TGTGCCAGCAGTTACTCTCCACTACTAGCGGAGTTAACCCATGAGCAGTTCTTC
V: TRBV19; J: TRBJ2-7; size: few; length: 13; D: .; CDR3: CASSMQSSYEQYF; DNA: TGTGCCAGTAGTATGCAGAGCTCCTACGAGCAGTACTTC
V: TRBV7-8; J: TRBJ2-7; size: many; length: 14; D: TRBD1; CDR3: CASTPGQGVWEQYF; DNA: TGTGCCAGCACCCCGGGACAGGGGGTTTGGGAGCAGTACTTC
V: TRBV14; J: TRBJ1-1; size: .; length: 14; D: .; CDR3: CASRQQGPGHEAFF; DNA: TGTGCCAGCAGGCAACAGGGACCCGGGCATGAAGCTTTCTTT
V: TRBV5-4; J: TRBJ2-3; size: .; length: 15; D: TRBD2; CDR3: CASSLGLAAADTQYF; DNA: TGTGCCAGCAGCTTGGGACTAGCGGCTGCGGATACGCAGTATTTT
V: TRBV30; J: TRBJ2-2; size: .; length: 12; D: .; CDR3: CAWGRPGGELFF; DNA: TGTGCCTGGGGGAGGCCCGGCGGGGAGCTGTTTTTT
V: TRBV6-2/TRBV6-3; J: TRBJ2-7; size: few; length: 14; D: .; CDR3: CASSPRGTAYEQYF; DNA: TGTGCCAGCAGTCCCCGCGGGACAGCCTACGAGCAGTACTTC
V: TRBV20-1; J: TRBJ2-1; size: few; length: 15; D: .; CDR3: CSARRQRIANNEQFF; DNA: TGCAGTGCTAGACGGCAGAGGATAGCGAACAATGAGCAGTTCTTC
V: TRBV6-1; J: TRBJ2-7; size: many; length: 14; D: .; CDR3: CATGAGRFSYEQYF; DNA: TGTGCCACTGGAGCAGGGCGCTTCTCCTACGAGCAGTACTTC
V: TRBV19; J: TRBJ1-6; size: .; length: 15; D: .; CDR3: CASRPPTRANSPLHF; DNA: TGTGCCAGTAGACCCCCAACCAGGGCTAATTCACCCCTCCACTTT
V: TRBV20-1; J: TRBJ2-7; size: many; length: 14; D: TRBD2; CDR3: CSAPSAGASYEQYF; DNA: TGCAGTGCCCCGTCAGCGGGAGCTTCCTACGAGCAGTACTTC
V: TRBV7-2; J: TRBJ2-6; size: few; length: 20; D: .; CDR3: CASSRLIRAGKVSGANVLTF; DNA: TGTGCCAGCAGCCGGCTAATAAGGGCAGGCAAGGTCTCTGGGGCCAACGTCCTGACTTTC
V: TRBV12-3/TRBV12-4; J: TRBJ2-7; size: once; length: 12; D: .; CDR3: CASSSPRGEQYF; DNA: TGTGCCAGCAGTTCCCCCAGGGGCGAGCAGTACTTC
V: TRBV14; J: TRBJ2-3; size: many; length: 16; D: .; CDR3: CASSQRAGSGADTQYF; DNA: TGTGCCAGCAGCCAACGGGCGGGCTCTGGGGCAGATACGCAGTATTTT
V: TRBV3-1; J: TRBJ1-1; size: many; length: 15; D: .; CDR3: CASSPSGTMNTEAFF; DNA: TGTGCCAGCAGCCCTTCCGGGACAATGAACACTGAAGCTTTCTTT
V: TRBV12-3/TRBV12-4; J: TRBJ1-4; size: many; length: 15; D: .; CDR3: CASSPGGTVDEKLFF; DNA: TGTGCCAGCAGTCCGGGCGGGACTGTTGATGAAAAACTGTTTTTT